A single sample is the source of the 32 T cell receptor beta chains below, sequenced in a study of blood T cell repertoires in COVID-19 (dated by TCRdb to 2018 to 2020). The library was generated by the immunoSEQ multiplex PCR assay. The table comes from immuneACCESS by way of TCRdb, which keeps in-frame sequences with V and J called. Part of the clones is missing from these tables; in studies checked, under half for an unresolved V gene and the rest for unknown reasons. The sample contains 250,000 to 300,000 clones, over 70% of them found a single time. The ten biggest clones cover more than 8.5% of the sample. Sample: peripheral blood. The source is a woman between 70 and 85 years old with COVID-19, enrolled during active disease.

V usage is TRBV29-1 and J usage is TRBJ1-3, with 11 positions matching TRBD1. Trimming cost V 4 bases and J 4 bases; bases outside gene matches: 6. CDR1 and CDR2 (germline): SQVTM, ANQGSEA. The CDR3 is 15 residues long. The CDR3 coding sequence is TGCAGCGTTGCCCCCGGGACAGGGGGAGGAAACACCATATATTTT. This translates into CSVAPGTGGGNTIYF.

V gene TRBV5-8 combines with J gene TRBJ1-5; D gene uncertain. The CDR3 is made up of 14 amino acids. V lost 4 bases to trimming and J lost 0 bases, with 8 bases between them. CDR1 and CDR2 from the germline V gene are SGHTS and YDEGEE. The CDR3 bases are TGTGCCAGCAGCGATCCTAATAGCAATCAGCCCCAGCATTTT. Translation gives CASSDPNSNQPQHF.

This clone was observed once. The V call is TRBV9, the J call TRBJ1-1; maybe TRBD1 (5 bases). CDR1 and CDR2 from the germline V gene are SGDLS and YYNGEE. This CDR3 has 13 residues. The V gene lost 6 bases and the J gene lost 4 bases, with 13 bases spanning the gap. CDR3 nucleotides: TGTGCCAGCACCCCAGGGTGGGGCACTGAAGCTTTCTTT. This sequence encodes CASTPGWGTEAFF. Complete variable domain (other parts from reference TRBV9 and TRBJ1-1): DSGVTQTPKHLITATGQRVTLRCSPRSGDLSVYWYQQSLDQGLQFLIQYYNGEERAKGNILERFSAQQFPDLHSELNLSSLELGDSALYFCASTPGWGTEAFFGQGTRLTVV.

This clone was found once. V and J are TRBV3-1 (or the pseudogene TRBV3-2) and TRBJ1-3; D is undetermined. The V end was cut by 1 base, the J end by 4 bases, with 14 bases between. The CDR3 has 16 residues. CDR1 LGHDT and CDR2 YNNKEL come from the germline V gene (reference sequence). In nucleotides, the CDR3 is TGTGCCAGCAGCCAAGGTGTGGTCGGGTCAGGAAACACCATATATTTT. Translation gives CASSQGVVGSGNTIYF.

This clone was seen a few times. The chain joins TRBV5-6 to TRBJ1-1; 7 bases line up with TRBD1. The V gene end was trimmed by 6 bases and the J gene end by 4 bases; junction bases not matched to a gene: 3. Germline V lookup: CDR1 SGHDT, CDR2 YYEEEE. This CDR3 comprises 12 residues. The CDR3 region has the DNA TGTGCCAGCAACTACAGGGGCACTGAAGCTTTCTTT. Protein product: CASNYRGTEAFF. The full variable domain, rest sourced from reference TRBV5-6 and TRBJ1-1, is DAGVTQSPTHLIKTRGQQVTLRCSPKSGHDTVSWYQQALGQGPQFIFQYYEEEERQRGNFPDRFSGHQFPNYSSELNVNALLLGDSALYLCASNYRGTEAFFGQGTRLTVV.

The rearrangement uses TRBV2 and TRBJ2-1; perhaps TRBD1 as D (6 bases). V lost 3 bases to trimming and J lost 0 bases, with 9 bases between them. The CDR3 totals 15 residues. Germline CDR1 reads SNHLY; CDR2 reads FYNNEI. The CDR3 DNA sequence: TGTGCCAGCAGTGATGACAGGAGCTCCTACAATGAGCAGTTCTTC. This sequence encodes CASSDDRSSYNEQFF.

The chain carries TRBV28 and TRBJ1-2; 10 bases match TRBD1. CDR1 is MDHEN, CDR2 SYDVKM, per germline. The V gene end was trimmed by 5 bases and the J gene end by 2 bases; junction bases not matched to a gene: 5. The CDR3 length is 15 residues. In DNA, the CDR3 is TGTGCCAGCAGTACCCGGGGACAGGGGAACTATGGCTACACCTTC. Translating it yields CASSTRGQGNYGYTF.

DNA for the CDR3: TGTGCCAGCTCACGTCGGGGGACGGAGAGTGAAAAACTGTTTTTT. Amino acid sequence: CASSRRGTESEKLFF. The chain recombines TRBV5-6 with TRBJ1-4; the D gene is possibly TRBD1 (5 bases). The CDR3 runs to 15 residues. V lost 7 bases and J lost 7, with 20 bases in between. In germline, CDR1 is SGHDT, CDR2 YYEEEE.

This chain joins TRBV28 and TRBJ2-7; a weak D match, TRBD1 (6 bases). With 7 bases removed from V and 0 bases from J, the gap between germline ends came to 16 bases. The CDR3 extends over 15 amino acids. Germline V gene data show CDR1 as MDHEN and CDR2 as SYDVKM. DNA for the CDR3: TGTGCCAGCATCAGAGGGGGTCGAAGCTCCTACGAGCAGTACTTC. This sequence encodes CASIRGGRSSYEQYF.

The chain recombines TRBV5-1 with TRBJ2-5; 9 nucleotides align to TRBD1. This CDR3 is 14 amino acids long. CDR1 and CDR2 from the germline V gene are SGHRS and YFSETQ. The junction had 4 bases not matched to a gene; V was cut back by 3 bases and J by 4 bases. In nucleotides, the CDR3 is TGCGCCAGCAGCTCCGGGACAGGGCCAGAGACCCAGTACTTC. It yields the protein CASSSGTGPETQYF.

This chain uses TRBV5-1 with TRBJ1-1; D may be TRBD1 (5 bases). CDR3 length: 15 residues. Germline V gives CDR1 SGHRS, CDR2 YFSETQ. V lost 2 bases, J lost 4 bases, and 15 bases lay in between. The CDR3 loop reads CASSFNNPGGTEAFF. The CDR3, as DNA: TGCGCCAGCAGCTTCAACAATCCGGGGGGCACTGAAGCTTTCTTT.

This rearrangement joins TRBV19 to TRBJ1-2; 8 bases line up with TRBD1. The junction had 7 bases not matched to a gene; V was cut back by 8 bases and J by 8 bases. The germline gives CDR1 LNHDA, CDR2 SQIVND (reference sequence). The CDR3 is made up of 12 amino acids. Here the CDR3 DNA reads TGTGCCAGTCTCTCGGACAGGGTCGGCTACACCTTC. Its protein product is CASLSDRVGYTF.

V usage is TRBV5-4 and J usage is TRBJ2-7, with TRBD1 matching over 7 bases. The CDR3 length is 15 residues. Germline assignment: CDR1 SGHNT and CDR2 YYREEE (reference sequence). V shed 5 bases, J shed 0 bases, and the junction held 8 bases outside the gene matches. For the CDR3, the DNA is TGTGCCAGCAGGCGCGGACAGGACCTCTCCTACGAGCAGTACTTC. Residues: CASRRGQDLSYEQYF.

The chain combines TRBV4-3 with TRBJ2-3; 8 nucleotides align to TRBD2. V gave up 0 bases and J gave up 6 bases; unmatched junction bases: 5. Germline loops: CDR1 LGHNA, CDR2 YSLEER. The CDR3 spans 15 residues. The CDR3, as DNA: TGCGCCAGCAGCCAAGACGGTCGGGGGGGCGATACGCAGTATTTT. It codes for CASSQDGRGGDTQYF.

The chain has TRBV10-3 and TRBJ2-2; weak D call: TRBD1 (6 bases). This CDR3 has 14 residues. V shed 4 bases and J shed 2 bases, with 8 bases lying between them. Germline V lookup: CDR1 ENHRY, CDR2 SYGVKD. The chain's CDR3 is CAISGGGNTGELFF. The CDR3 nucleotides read TGTGCCATCAGTGGAGGGGGTAACACCGGGGAGCTGTTTTTT.

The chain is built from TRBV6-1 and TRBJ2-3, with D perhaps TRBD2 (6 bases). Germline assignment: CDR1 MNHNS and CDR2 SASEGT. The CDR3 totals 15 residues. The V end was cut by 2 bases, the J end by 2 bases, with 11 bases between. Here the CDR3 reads CASSETAGLTDTQYF. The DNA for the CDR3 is TGTGCCAGCAGTGAAACTGCGGGGCTCACAGATACGCAGTATTTT.

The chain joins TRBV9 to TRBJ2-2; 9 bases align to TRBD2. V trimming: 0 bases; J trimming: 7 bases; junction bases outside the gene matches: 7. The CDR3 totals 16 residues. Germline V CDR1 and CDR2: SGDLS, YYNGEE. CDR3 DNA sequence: TGTGCCAGCAGCGTAGGGGTAGCGGGAGCGGTCGGGGAGCTGTTTTTT. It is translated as CASSVGVAGAVGELFF.

CDR3 coding DNA: TGTGCCAGCAGCTTGGTATCAGGGGGAGGTGAAAAACTGTTTTTT. Translating it yields CASSLVSGGGEKLFF. The V call is TRBV5-6, the J call TRBJ1-4; 7 bases agree with TRBD1. Germline values: CDR1 SGHDT, CDR2 YYEEEE. V lost 0 bases to trimming and J lost 7 bases; unmatched junction nucleotides: 6. CDR3 length: 15 residues.

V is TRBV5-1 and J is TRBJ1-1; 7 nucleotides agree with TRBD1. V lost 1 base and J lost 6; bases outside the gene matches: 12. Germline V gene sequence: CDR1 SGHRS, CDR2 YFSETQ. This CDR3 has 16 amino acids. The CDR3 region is CASSLLTGRRIAEAFF. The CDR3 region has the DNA TGCGCCAGCAGCTTGTTGACAGGGAGGCGGATCGCTGAAGCTTTCTTT.

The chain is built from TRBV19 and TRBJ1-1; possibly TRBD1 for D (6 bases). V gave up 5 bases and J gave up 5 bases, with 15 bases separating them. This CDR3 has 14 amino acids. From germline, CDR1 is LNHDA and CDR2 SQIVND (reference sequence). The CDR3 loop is CASSSVGGGTEAFF. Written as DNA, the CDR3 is TGTGCCAGTAGTTCAGTAGGGGGGGGTACTGAAGCTTTCTTT.

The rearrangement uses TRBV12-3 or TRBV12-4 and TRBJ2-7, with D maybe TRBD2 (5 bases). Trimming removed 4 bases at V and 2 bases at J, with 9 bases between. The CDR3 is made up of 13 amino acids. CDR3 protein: CASSSTGTYEQYF. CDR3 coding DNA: TGTGCCAGCAGTTCAACGGGAACCTACGAGCAGTACTTC.

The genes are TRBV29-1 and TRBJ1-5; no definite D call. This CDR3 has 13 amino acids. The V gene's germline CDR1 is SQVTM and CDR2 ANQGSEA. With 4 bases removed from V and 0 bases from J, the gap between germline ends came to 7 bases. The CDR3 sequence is CSVVEDSNQPQHF. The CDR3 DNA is TGCAGCGTTGTTGAGGATAGCAATCAGCCCCAGCATTTT.

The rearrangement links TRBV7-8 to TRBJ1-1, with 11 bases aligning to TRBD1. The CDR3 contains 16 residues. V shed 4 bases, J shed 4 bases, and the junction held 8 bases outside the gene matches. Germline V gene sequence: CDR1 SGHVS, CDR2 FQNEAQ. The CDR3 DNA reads TGTGCCAGCAGCTCCCTAGGCGGACAGGGGGCCACTGAAGCTTTCTTT. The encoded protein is CASSSLGGQGATEAFF.

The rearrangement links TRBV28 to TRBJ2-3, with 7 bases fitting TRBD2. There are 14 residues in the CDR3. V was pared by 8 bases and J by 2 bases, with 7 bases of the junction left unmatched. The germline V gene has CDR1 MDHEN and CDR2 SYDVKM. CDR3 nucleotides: TGTGCCAGCGGAAAGCGGGACTTCACAGATACGCAGTATTTT. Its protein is CASGKRDFTDTQYF.

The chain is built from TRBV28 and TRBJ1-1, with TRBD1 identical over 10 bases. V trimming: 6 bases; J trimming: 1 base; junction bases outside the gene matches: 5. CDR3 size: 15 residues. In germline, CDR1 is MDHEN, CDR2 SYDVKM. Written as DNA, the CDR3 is TGTGCCAGCAGAAGTCGACAGGGGGCGAACACTGAAGCTTTCTTT. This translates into CASRSRQGANTEAFF.

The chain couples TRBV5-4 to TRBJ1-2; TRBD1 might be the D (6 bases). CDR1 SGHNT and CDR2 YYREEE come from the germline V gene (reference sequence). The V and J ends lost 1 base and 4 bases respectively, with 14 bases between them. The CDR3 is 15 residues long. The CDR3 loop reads CASSLISAGAYGYTF. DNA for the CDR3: TGTGCCAGCAGCTTGATCAGTGCAGGGGCCTATGGCTACACCTTC.

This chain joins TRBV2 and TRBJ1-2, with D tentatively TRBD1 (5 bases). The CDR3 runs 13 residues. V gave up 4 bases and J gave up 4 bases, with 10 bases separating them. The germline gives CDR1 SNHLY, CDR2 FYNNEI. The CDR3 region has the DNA TGTGCCAGCAGTGGACTTCAGGGCTATGGCTACACCTTC. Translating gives CASSGLQGYGYTF. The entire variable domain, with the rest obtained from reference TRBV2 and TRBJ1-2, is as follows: EPEVTQTPSHQVTQMGQEVILRCVPISNHLYFYWYRQILGQKVEFLVSFYNNEISEKSEIFDDQFSVERPDGSNFTLKIRSTKLEDSAMYFCASSGLQGYGYTFGSGTRLTVV.

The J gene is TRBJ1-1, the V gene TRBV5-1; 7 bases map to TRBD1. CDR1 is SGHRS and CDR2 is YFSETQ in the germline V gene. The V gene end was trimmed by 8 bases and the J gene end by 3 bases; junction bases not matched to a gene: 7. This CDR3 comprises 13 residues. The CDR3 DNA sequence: TGCGCCAGTAGAGACAGGGAATACACTGAAGCTTTCTTT. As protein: CASRDREYTEAFF.

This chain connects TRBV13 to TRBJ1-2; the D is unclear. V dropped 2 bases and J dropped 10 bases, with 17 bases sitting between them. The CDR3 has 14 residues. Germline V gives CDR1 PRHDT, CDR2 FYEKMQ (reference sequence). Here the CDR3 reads CASSLIGSPTAYTF. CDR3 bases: TGTGCCAGCAGCTTAATCGGGTCTCCGACGGCCTACACCTTC.

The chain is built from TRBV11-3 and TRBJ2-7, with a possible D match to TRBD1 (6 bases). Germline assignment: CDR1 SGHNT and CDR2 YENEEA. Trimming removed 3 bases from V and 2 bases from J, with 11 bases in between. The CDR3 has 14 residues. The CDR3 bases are TGTGCCAGCAGCTTGGTACAGGGCCCCTACGAGCAGTACTTC. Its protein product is CASSLVQGPYEQYF. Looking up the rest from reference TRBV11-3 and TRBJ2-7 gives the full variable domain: EAGVVQSPRYKIIEKKQPVAFWCNPISGHNTLYWYLQNLGQGPELLIRYENEEAVDDSQLPKDRFSAERLKGVDSTLKIQPAELGDSAVYLCASSLVQGPYEQYFGPGTRLTVT.

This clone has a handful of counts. The DNA for the CDR3 is TGTGCCAGTATCGGTGCCAGGGGGGCATTCTATGGCTACACCTTC. Its translation is CASIGARGAFYGYTF. J is TRBJ1-2 and V is TRBV19, with 7 bases identical to TRBD1. Germline CDR1 reads LNHDA; CDR2 reads SQIVND (reference sequence). CDR3 length: 15 residues. V dropped 7 bases and J dropped 4; count of bases not matched to a gene: 12. Combining the CDR3 with reference TRBV19 and TRBJ1-2 gives the whole variable domain DGGITQSPKYLFRKEGQNVTLSCEQNLNHDAMYWYRQDPGQGLRLIYYSQIVNDFQKGDIAEGYSVSREKKESFPLTVTSAQKNPTAFYLCASIGARGAFYGYTFGSGTRLTVV.

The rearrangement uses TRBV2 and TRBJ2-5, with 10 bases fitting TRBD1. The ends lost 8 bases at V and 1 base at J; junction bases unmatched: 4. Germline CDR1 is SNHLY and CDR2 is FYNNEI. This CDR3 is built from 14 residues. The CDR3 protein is CASRRDRGQETQYF. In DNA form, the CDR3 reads TGTGCCAGCCGCCGGGACAGGGGCCAAGAGACCCAGTACTTC. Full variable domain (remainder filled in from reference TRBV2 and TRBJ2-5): EPEVTQTPSHQVTQMGQEVILRCVPISNHLYFYWYRQILGQKVEFLVSFYNNEISEKSEIFDDQFSVERPDGSNFTLKIRSTKLEDSAMYFCASRRDRGQETQYFGPGTRLLVL.